This T cell receptor (beta chain) was obtained from a study of T cells in Graves' hyperthyroidism and ophthalmopathy. This clonotype came up many times. Template material for amplifying TCR beta CDR3 regions consisted of RNA transcripts. An initial round of RT-PCR targeting the TCR CDR3 relied on the HTBI primer set. TCRdb reprocessed the multiplex PCR reads via MiXCR and lists one record per CDR3 protein. The sample records 800,000 or so distinct CDR3 sequences, roughly 40% being singletons. The V and J ends lost 5 bases and 5 bases respectively, with 12 bases between them. This CDR3 is built from 12 residues. Looked up from germline, CDR1 is DFQATT and CDR2 is SNEGSKA (reference sequence). Exclusion followed for patients with uncontrolled infection, other autoimmune disease, pregnancy or lactation.

V and J are TRBV20-1 and TRBJ2-5; tentatively, D is TRBD1 or TRBD2 (5 bases each). Sequenced sample: blood. This clonotype originated in a man aged 18-30 years with Graves' hyperthyroidism. The CDR3 DNA sequence: TGCAGTGCTCAGGATCGGGGCGAGACCCAGTACTTC. Its translation: CSAQDRGETQYF.